The source of this TCR beta chain is a study of T cells in Graves' hyperthyroidism and ophthalmopathy. Patients were aged 18 to 65, had disease duration under 2 months, and had newly diagnosed hyperthyroidism. The authors took PBMCs from roughly 9.3 ml fresh peripheral blood. In the case of this clonotype: Its specificity is unknown.

Using RNA transcripts as the source, TCR beta CDR3 regions were amplified. During a first-round RT-PCR of the TCR CDR3, the HTBI primer set was used. From the multiplex PCR reads, TCRdb called clonotypes with MiXCR, one entry per CDR3 protein. Among about 400,000 distinct CDR3 sequences listed, around 16% were seen once. General study points: Separating ophthalmopathy from stable hyperthyroidism was achieved by a 13 V-J model.

V was cut by 0 bases and J by 2 bases, with 8 bases left in between. This CDR3 is built from 15 residues. Germline assignment: CDR1 LNHDA and CDR2 SQIVND (reference sequence). The specimen was blood. The V gene is TRBV19, the J gene TRBJ2-1; D may be TRBD2 (5 bases). This TCR was sampled from a woman younger than 30 with Graves' hyperthyroidism. The CDR3 here is CASSIDAGAYNEQFF. DNA of the CDR3: TGTGCCAGTAGTATAGATGCGGGCGCCTACAATGAGCAGTTCTTC.